This TCR beta chain was found in a study of T cell responses to AZD1222 COVID-19 vaccine. Germline V CDR1 and CDR2: MNHEY, SVGAGI. The CDR3 has 15 amino acids. V lost 7 bases, J lost 7 bases, and 5 bases stayed unmatched. Second-dose intervals near 4 or 12 weeks were combined. The repertoire was sequenced with immunoSEQ multiplex PCR; TCRdb's copy has only in-frame clones and lacks some. The sample lists around 160,000 clones, 94% seen once, with roughly 5.6% in the top ten. To note about this clone: Its target is not known.

Study observations and caveats: Repertoire sampling happened only post peak T cell response.

The chain employs TRBV6-5 and TRBJ2-1; 15 bases align to TRBD2. This clonotype originated in an adult who received the AZD1222 COVID-19 vaccine. Sequences were derived from peripheral blood, sampled 28 days after the second AZD1222 dose. The CDR3 sequence is CASTGTSGRMNEQFF. The CDR3 nucleotides are TGTGCCAGCACAGGGACTAGCGGGAGGATGAATGAGCAGTTCTTC.